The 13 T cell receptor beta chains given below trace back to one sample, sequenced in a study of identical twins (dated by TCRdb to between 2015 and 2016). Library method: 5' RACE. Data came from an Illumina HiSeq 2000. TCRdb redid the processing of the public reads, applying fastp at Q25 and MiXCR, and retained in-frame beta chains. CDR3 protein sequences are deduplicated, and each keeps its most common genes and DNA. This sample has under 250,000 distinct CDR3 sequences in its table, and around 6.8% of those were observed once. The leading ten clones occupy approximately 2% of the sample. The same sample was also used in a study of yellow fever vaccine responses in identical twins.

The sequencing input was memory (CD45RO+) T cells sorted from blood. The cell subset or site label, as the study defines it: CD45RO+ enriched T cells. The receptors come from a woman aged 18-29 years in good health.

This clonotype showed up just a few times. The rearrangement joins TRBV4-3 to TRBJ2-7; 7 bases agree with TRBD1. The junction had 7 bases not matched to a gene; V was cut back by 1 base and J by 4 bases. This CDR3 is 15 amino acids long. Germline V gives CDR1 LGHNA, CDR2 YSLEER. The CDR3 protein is CASSQGLTGSYEQYF. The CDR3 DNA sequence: TGCGCCAGCAGCCAAGGACTGACAGGGAGTTACGAGCAGTACTTC.

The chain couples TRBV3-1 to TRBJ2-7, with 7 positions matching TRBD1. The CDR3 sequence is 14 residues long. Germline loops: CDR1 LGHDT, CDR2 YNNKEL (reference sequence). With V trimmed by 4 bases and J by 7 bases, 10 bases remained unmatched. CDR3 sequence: CASSPTGSGREQYF. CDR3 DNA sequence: TGTGCCAGCAGCCCGACAGGGAGCGGAAGGGAGCAGTACTTC.

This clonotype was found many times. As DNA, the CDR3 is TGTGCCAGCAGTCCTCCAGGGTTGGGGTACAATGAGCAGTTCTTC. Protein product: CASSPPGLGYNEQFF. The chain links TRBV28 to TRBJ2-1, with D perhaps matching TRBD1 (5 bases). CDR1 is MDHEN, CDR2 SYDVKM, per germline. The CDR3 is 15 amino acids. The V end was cut by 5 bases, the J end by 4 bases, with 15 bases between.

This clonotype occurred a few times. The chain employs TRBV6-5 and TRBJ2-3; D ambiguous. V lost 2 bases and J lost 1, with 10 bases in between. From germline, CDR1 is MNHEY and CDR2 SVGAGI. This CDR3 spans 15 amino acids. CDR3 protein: CASSYRGDRTDTQYF. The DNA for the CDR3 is TGTGCCAGCAGTTACCGAGGCGACCGCACAGATACGCAGTATTTT.

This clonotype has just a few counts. The CDR3 protein is CASSQDRGAYYEQYF. CDR3 DNA sequence: TGTGCCAGCAGCCAAGATCGGGGGGCATACTACGAGCAGTACTTC. The chain combines TRBV4-2 with TRBJ2-7, with D maybe TRBD2 (7 bases). Trimming took off 0 bases at V and 3 bases at J, with 12 bases between the two ends. Germline V gene sequence: CDR1 LGHNA, CDR2 YNFKEQ. The CDR3 totals 15 residues.

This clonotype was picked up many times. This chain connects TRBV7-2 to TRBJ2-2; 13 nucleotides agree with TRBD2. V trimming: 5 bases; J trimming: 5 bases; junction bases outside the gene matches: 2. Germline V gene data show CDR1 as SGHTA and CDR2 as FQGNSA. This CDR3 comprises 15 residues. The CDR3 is CASSAGLAGTGELFF. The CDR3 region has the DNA TGTGCCAGCAGCGCGGGACTAGCGGGGACCGGGGAGCTGTTTTTT.

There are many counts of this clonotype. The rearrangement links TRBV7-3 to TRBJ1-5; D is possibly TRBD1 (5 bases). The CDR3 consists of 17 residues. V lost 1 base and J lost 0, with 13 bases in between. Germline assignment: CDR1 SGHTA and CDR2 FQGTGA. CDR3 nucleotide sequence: TGTGCCAGCAGCTTAAGGGGGGGGGAGCATAGCAATCAGCCCCAGCATTTT. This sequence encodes CASSLRGGEHSNQPQHF. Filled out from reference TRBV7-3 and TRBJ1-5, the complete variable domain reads GAGVSQTPSNKVTEKGKYVELRCDPISGHTALYWYRQSLGQGPEFLIYFQGTGAADDSGLPNDRFFAVRPEGSVSTLKIQRTERGDSAVYLCASSLRGGEHSNQPQHFGDGTRLSIL.

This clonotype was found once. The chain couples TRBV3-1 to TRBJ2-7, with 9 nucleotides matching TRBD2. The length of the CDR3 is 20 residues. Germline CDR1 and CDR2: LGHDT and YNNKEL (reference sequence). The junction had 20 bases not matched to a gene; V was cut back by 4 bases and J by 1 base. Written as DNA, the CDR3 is TGTGCCAGCAGCCCTATAGATTTAGCGGGAGTAGGTATTGGGTCCTACGAGCAGTACTTC. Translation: CASSPIDLAGVGIGSYEQYF.

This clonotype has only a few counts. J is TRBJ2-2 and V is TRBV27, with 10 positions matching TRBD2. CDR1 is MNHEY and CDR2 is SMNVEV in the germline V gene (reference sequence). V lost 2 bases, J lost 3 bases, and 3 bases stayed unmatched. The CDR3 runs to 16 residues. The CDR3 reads CASSLGLAVDTGELFF. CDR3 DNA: TGTGCCAGCAGTTTAGGACTAGCGGTCGACACCGGGGAGCTGTTTTTT.

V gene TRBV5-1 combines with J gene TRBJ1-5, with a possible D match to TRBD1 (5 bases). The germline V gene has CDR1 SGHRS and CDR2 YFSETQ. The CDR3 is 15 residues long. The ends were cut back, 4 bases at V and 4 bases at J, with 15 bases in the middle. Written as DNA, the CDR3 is TGCGCCAGCAGCGACGGGACGGCTGGGAATCAGCCCCAGCATTTT. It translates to CASSDGTAGNQPQHF.

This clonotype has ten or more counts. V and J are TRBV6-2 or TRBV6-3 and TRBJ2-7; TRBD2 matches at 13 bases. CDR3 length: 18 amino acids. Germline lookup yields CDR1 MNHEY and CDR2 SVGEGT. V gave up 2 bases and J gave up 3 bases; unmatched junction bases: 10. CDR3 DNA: TGTGCCAGCAGTTACGAGACTAGCGGGAGGTTTAGCCGCTACGAGCAGTACTTC. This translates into CASSYETSGRFSRYEQYF.

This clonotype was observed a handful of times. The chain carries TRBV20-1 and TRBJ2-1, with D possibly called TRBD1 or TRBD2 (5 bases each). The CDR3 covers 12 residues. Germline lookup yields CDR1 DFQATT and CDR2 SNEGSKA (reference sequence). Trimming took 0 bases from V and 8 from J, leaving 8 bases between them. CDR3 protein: CSARDLGDEQFF. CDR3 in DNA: TGCAGTGCTAGAGATCTGGGGGATGAGCAGTTCTTC.

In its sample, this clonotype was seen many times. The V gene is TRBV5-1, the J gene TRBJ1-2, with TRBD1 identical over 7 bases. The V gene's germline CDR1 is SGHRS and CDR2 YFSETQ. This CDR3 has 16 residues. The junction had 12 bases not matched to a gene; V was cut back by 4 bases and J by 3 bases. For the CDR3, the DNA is TGCGCCAGCAGCGAAAAAAACCAGGGGGGGCACTATGGCTACACCTTC. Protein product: CASSEKNQGGHYGYTF.